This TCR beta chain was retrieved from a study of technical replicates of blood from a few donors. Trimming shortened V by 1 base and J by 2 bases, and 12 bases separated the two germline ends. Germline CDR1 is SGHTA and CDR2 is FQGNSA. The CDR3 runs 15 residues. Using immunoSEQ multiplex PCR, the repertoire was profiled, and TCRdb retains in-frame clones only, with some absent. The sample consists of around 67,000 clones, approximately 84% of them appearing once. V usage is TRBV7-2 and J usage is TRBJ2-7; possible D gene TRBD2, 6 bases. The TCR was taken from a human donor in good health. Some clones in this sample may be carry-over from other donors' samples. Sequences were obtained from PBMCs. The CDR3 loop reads CASSLVLLAPYEQYF. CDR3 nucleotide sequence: TGTGCCAGCAGCTTAGTATTACTAGCCCCCTACGAGCAGTACTTC.